This is a list of T cell receptor beta chains from one sample in a study of CD8+ T cells in alopecia areata. TCRdb's copy holds only in-frame clones and misses some; the assay was immunoSEQ multiplex PCR. The data hold roughly 120,000 clones, with about 54% observed a single time. This specimen was CD8+ T cells sorted from blood, taken at week 4, from a patient treated with tofacitinib. Every receptor here comes from a human donor with alopecia areata. Each CDR3 is given with its conserved first and last residue. A D gene is named only where the DNA matches it firmly. The size field is filled for only some rows; it gives once, few, many or a size class.

v_call	cdr3_length	d_call	j_call	clone_size	cdr3_aa	cdr3_nt
TRBV29-1	13	NA	TRBJ1-1	few	CSVDGIMNTEAFF	TGCAGCGTTGATGGGATTATGAACACTGAAGCTTTCTTT
TRBV7-9	12	NA	TRBJ2-7	few	CASSPALHEQYF	TGTGCCAGCAGCCCGGCCCTCCACGAGCAGTACTTC
TRBV7-6	13	NA	TRBJ2-7	few	CASSSDGTYEQYF	TGTGCCAGCAGCTCAGACGGAACCTACGAGCAGTACTTC
TRBV7-9	13	NA	TRBJ2-7	NA	CASSFGQSYEQYF	TGTGCCAGCAGCTTCGGCCAGTCCTACGAGCAGTACTTC
TRBV13	14	TRBD1	TRBJ2-3	NA	CASSLQGGTDTQYF	TGTGCCAGCAGCCTTCAGGGGGGCACAGATACGCAGTATTTT
TRBV7-8	14	NA	TRBJ2-2	NA	CASRVGTIPGELFF	TGTGCCAGCAGAGTAGGGACAATCCCCGGGGAGCTGTTTTTT
TRBV19	14	NA	TRBJ2-5	NA	CASSLVGAGETQYF	TGTGCCAGTTCCCTAGTGGGGGCGGGAGAGACCCAGTACTTC
TRBV29-1	19	TRBD2	TRBJ2-1	NA	CSVEDIGLADQSSYNEQFF	TGCAGCGTTGAAGATATCGGACTAGCGGATCAGAGCTCCTACAATGAGCAGTTCTTC
TRBV30	13	NA	TRBJ2-3	once	CAWSVPWEDTQYF	TGTGCCTGGAGTGTACCATGGGAAGATACGCAGTATTTT
TRBV11-3	14	NA	TRBJ2-1	NA	CASSLWGLRNEQFF	TGTGCCAGCAGCTTGTGGGGGTTGAGAAATGAGCAGTTCTTC
TRBV30	13	NA	TRBJ1-2	NA	CAWSTEVYGGYTF	TGTGCCTGGAGCACAGAGGTCTATGGAGGCTACACCTTC
TRBV30	14	TRBD2	TRBJ2-1	NA	CAWEPLAGGNEQFF	TGTGCCTGGGAGCCCCTAGCGGGGGGGAATGAGCAGTTCTTC
TRBV2	14	NA	TRBJ2-5	NA	CASILQGAASGQYF	TGTGCCAGCATACTACAGGGTGCCGCGTCGGGCCAGTACTTC
TRBV4-1	15	NA	TRBJ2-3	NA	CASSPVIASTDTQYF	TGCGCCAGCAGCCCAGTCATAGCTAGCACAGATACGCAGTATTTT
TRBV29-1	12	TRBD1	TRBJ2-2	NA	CSVDRVTGELFF	TGCAGCGTCGACAGGGTCACCGGGGAGCTGTTTTTT
TRBV30	15	NA	TRBJ2-3	NA	CAWSSVASFTDTQYF	TGTGCCTGGAGTTCGGTAGCGTCATTCACAGATACGCAGTATTTT
TRBV27	13	NA	TRBJ2-3	NA	CASFSPDTDTQYF	TGTGCCAGCTTTTCCCCTGACACAGATACGCAGTATTTT
TRBV29-1	13	NA	TRBJ1-2	NA	CSVVARDNYGYTF	TGCAGCGTTGTCGCCAGGGATAACTATGGCTACACCTTC